The clone carrying this T cell receptor (beta chain) was counted at least ten times. TCRdb itself ran the 5' RACE reads through MiXCR, one entry per CDR3 protein. Of about 81,000 distinct CDR3 sequences in the sample, around 4% were seen once. The data were taken from a study of neurological immune-mediated disorders. V lost 5 bases and J 2 bases, leaving 12 bases between the germline ends. This CDR3 is built from 14 residues. Per the germline V gene, CDR1 is SGHVS and CDR2 is FNYEAQ. Indicated time point: longitudinal time-point 3. Sequencing input: PBMCs. The rearrangement links TRBV7-6 to TRBJ1-1; no reliable D call. The clonotype originates from a woman aged 60-75 years with multiple sclerosis. CDR3 DNA sequence: TGTGCCAGCAGCCCAGGTCGGGCAAACACTGAAGCTTTCTTT. Protein: CASSPGRANTEAFF.